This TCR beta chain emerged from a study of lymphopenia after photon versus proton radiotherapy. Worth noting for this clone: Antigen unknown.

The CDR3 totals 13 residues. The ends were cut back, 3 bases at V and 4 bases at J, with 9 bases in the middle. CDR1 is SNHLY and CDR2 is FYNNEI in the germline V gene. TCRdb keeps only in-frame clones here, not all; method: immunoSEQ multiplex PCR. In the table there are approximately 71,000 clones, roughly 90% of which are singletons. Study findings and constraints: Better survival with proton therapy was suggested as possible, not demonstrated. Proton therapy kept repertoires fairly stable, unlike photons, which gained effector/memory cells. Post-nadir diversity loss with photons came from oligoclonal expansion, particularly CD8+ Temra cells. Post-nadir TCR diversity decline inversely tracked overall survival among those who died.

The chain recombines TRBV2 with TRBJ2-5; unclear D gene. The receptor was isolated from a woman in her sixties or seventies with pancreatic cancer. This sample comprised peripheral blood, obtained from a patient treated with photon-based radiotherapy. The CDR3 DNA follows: TGTGCCAGCAGTGAGGGAAGGAGAGAGACCCAGTACTTC. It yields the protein CASSEGRRETQYF.